The text below deals with one T cell receptor (beta chain). Its cognate antigen is unknown. These data are taken from a study of T cell responses to AZD1222 COVID-19 vaccine. Across the study: Whether given at about 4 or about 12 weeks, second doses were pooled. Study results and limitations: Spike as a whole was targeted by vaccine-associated CD4 TCRs, dominant at 160-218 and 743-854. Seropositive at baseline were only six or seven AZD1222 recipients.

Generated by immunoSEQ multiplex PCR, the TCRdb table keeps only in-frame clones and is missing some. The sample has some 120,000 clones; approximately 94% are singletons. Germline CDR1 and CDR2: LNHDA and SQIVND (reference sequence). Deletions cut 0 bases from V and 0 bases from J, with 15 bases between. This CDR3 is built from 18 residues. The V gene is TRBV19, the J gene TRBJ1-5; possibly TRBD1 for D (5 bases). This sample comprised peripheral blood, obtained on day 0 of AZD1222 vaccination. The receptor was isolated from an adult in good health. The CDR3 region is CASSIDPRQQYSNQPQHF. The DNA for the CDR3 is TGTGCCAGTAGTATAGACCCCCGACAGCAGTATAGCAATCAGCCCCAGCATTTT.